The 21 T cell receptor beta chains below all came from one sample that was sequenced in a study of CD8 T cells in ankylosing spondylitis. TCRdb re-derived calls from the 5' RACE reads in MiXCR, one entry per CDR3 protein. In the table there are about 160,000 distinct CDR3 sequences, about 16% of which are singletons. The sample comprised blood, either unsorted or a sorted T cell fraction (not recorded which). The receptors here all came from a male donor with ankylosing spondylitis or in good health (not recorded which).

This clonotype occurred a few times. The gene calls are TRBV29-1 and TRBJ2-3, with D hard to call. V was cut by 7 bases and J by 0 bases, with 11 bases left in between. CDR3 length: 13 residues. Germline V CDR1 and CDR2: SQVTM, ANQGSEA. DNA for the CDR3: TGCAGCGGTGTAACGGGTAGCACAGATACGCAGTATTTT. The encoded protein is CSGVTGSTDTQYF.

The rearrangement uses TRBV27 and TRBJ2-7, with TRBD1 identical over 7 bases. The CDR3 consists of 15 residues. CDR1 is MNHEY, CDR2 SMNVEV, per germline (reference sequence). Trimming removed 3 bases from V and 2 bases from J; junction bases left unmatched: 7. CDR3 DNA sequence: TGTGCCAGCAGTTTGAAGGCAGGGGGAACCTACGAGCAGTACTTC. Translation gives CASSLKAGGTYEQYF.

This clonotype occurred once. The chain couples TRBV5-1 to TRBJ2-2; the D gene is possibly TRBD2 (5 bases). V was trimmed by 3 bases and J by 11 bases, leaving 17 bases between them. The CDR3 is 14 residues long. Germline V gives CDR1 SGHRS, CDR2 YFSETQ. The CDR3 nucleotides read TGCGCCAGCAGCTCGGACTCCGCGCGCGATGAGCTGTTTTTT. Translated, it gives CASSSDSARDELFF. Full variable domain (missing parts from reference TRBV5-1 and TRBJ2-2): KAGVTQTPRYLIKTRGQQVTLSCSPISGHRSVSWYQQTPGQGLQFLFEYFSETQRNKGNFPGRFSGRQFSNSRSEMNVSTLELGDSALYLCASSSDSARDELFFGEGSRLTVL.

The chain couples TRBV6-2 or TRBV6-3 to TRBJ2-7; no clear D gene. In germline, CDR1 is MNHEY, CDR2 SVGEGT. Trimming removed 0 bases from V and 3 bases from J, with 3 bases in between. The CDR3 length is 12 residues. The CDR3 sequence: CASSYSDYEQYF. The CDR3 DNA is TGTGCCAGCAGTTACTCAGACTACGAGCAGTACTTC.

The rearrangement uses TRBV20-1 and TRBJ1-4; D remains unclear. The CDR3 has 12 residues. V was cut by 5 bases and J by 5 bases, with 9 bases left in between. Per the germline V gene, CDR1 is DFQATT and CDR2 is SNEGSKA (reference sequence). The CDR3 coding sequence is TGCAGTGCTGGTGGTGTGAATGAAAAACTGTTTTTT. Its protein product is CSAGGVNEKLFF.

This clonotype showed up many times. The J gene is TRBJ2-7, the V gene TRBV12-3 or TRBV12-4; 10 nucleotides match TRBD2. V lost 2 bases and J lost 3; bases outside the gene matches: 10. The CDR3 length is 17 residues. The CDR3 region is CASSLLGGLALIYEQYF. The CDR3, as DNA: TGTGCCAGCAGTTTACTAGGGGGACTAGCGCTGATCTACGAGCAGTACTTC.

The rearrangement uses TRBV5-1 and TRBJ2-7; either TRBD1 or TRBD2 may supply D (5 bases each). Germline V gene lookup returns CDR1 SGHRS and CDR2 YFSETQ. Trimming took 4 bases from V and 3 from J, leaving 14 bases between them. The CDR3 is 14 residues long. The CDR3 nucleotides are TGCGCCAGCAGCCGGGACGACACCGACTACGAGCAGTACTTC. Translating it yields CASSRDDTDYEQYF.

This clonotype was seen at least ten times. For the CDR3, the DNA is TGCGCCAGCAGCCTACACCGTTCCACTGAAGCTTTCTTT. It yields the protein CASSLHRSTEAFF. This rearrangement joins TRBV5-1 to TRBJ1-1; D remains unclear. Trimming cost V 4 bases and J 4 bases, with 11 bases left between them. The CDR3 extends over 13 amino acids. Germline V gene data show CDR1 as SGHRS and CDR2 as YFSETQ.

This clonotype appeared many times. The chain carries TRBV5-1 and TRBJ1-6, with D perhaps matching TRBD1 (5 bases). V was shortened by 6 bases and J by 6 bases, with 13 bases between the two germline ends. The CDR3 contains 14 residues. CDR1 is SGHRS and CDR2 is YFSETQ in the germline V gene. The CDR3 sequence: CASNLGERNSPLHF. CDR3 nucleotides: TGCGCCAGCAATTTGGGGGAACGTAATTCACCCCTCCACTTT.

This sequence joins TRBV13 and TRBJ1-1; D possibly corresponds to TRBD1 (6 bases). The germline V gene has CDR1 PRHDT and CDR2 FYEKMQ (reference sequence). Trimming shortened V by 3 bases and J by 5 bases, and 16 bases separated the two germline ends. This CDR3 is 15 amino acids long. Here the CDR3 reads CASSLEGDTTTEAFF. For the CDR3, the DNA is TGTGCCAGCAGCTTGGAGGGGGACACAACTACTGAAGCTTTCTTT.

This clonotype was counted at least ten times. In DNA form, the CDR3 reads TGCAGTGCTAGGCCGGGACAGGACCTATCGGCCAACGTCCTGACTTTC. It yields the protein CSARPGQDLSANVLTF. The chain carries TRBV20-1 and TRBJ2-6, with TRBD1 matching over 8 bases. The CDR3 is 16 residues long. V shed 3 bases and J 6 bases; nucleotides not matched to a gene: 10. Germline lookup yields CDR1 DFQATT and CDR2 SNEGSKA (reference sequence).

There are a few counts of this clonotype. The J gene is TRBJ2-1, the V gene TRBV11-2, with 8 positions matching TRBD1. CDR1 is SGHAT, CDR2 FQNNGV, per germline. Trimming cost V 4 bases and J 7 bases; bases outside gene matches: 6. This CDR3 comprises 14 residues. The CDR3 spells CASSSTRTGNEQFF. The CDR3 coding sequence is TGTGCCAGCAGCTCCACCAGGACAGGGAATGAGCAGTTCTTC. The variable domain in full, completed from reference TRBV11-2 and TRBJ2-1, reads EAGVAQSPRYKIIEKRQSVAFWCNPISGHATLYWYQQILGQGPKLLIQFQNNGVVDDSQLPKDRFSAERLKGVDSTLKIQPAKLEDSAVYLCASSSTRTGNEQFFGPGTRLTVL.

This clonotype has a count of ten or more. The chain recombines TRBV28 with TRBJ2-4; D is ambiguous. V was pared by 8 bases and J by 11 bases, with 13 bases between. CDR1 and CDR2 from the germline V gene are MDHEN and SYDVKM. This CDR3 spans 11 amino acids. CDR3 loop: CASGPYGLQYF. In DNA form, the CDR3 reads TGTGCCAGCGGCCCTTACGGGCTTCAGTACTTC.

The chain joins TRBV5-4 to TRBJ1-1, with D maybe TRBD1 (5 bases). The CDR3 loop spans 16 amino acids. Per germline, CDR1 SGHNT and CDR2 YYREEE (reference sequence). V was trimmed by 0 bases and J by 1 base, leaving 13 bases between them. This CDR3 reads CASSLDRRASNTEAFF. The DNA of the CDR3 is TGTGCCAGCAGCTTGGACAGGCGGGCCTCGAACACTGAAGCTTTCTTT.

This clonotype was counted ten times or more. J is TRBJ2-1 and V is TRBV2; 7 bases line up with TRBD2. Germline loops: CDR1 SNHLY, CDR2 FYNNEI. The CDR3 is 14 amino acids. With V trimmed by 4 bases and J by 9 bases, 9 bases remained unmatched. CDR3 DNA sequence: TGTGCCAGCAGTGGAGTGGGAGGGCTGGGTGAGCAGTTCTTC. Translation: CASSGVGGLGEQFF.

Worth noting for this clonotype: A much more abundant neighbour one base away suggests this may be a read error. This chain links TRBV7-2 with TRBJ2-7, with D hard to call. The CDR3 covers 11 residues. Germline CDR1 SGHTA, CDR2 FQGNSA. V shed 5 bases and J shed 2 bases, with 4 bases lying between them. CDR3 residues: CASSNTYEQYF. Here the CDR3 DNA reads TGTGCCAGCAGCAACACCTACGAGCAGTACTTC.

CDR3: CASSQDSTGGPYEQYF. The CDR3, as DNA: TGTGCCAGCAGCCAAGACTCGACAGGGGGTCCCTACGAGCAGTACTTC. This chain uses TRBV3-1 with TRBJ2-7, with 9 bases aligning to TRBD1. V was pared by 0 bases and J by 2 bases, with 5 bases of the junction left unmatched. Germline assignment: CDR1 LGHDT and CDR2 YNNKEL (reference sequence). This CDR3 has 16 residues.

This clonotype was picked up a small number of times. The chain has TRBV2 and TRBJ1-5, with D perhaps TRBD1 (6 bases). CDR3 length: 12 residues. Germline V gene lookup returns CDR1 SNHLY and CDR2 FYNNEI. V was trimmed by 3 bases and J by 7 bases, leaving 7 bases between them. CDR3 loop: CASSEGAQPQHF. In DNA form, the CDR3 reads TGTGCCAGCAGTGAGGGGGCCCAGCCCCAGCATTTT. The complete variable domain, with remaining parts taken from reference TRBV2 and TRBJ1-5, reads EPEVTQTPSHQVTQMGQEVILRCVPISNHLYFYWYRQILGQKVEFLVSFYNNEISEKSEIFDDQFSVERPDGSNFTLKIRSTKLEDSAMYFCASSEGAQPQHFGDGTRLSIL.

The rearrangement uses TRBV7-8 and TRBJ2-7; D ambiguous. CDR1 and CDR2 (germline): SGHVS, FQNEAQ. Trimming removed 1 base at V and 3 bases at J, with 13 bases between. The CDR3 runs to 15 residues. For the CDR3, the DNA is TGTGCCAGCAGCTTAGTAGGGTTTGGAGACTACGAGCAGTACTTC. It specifies CASSLVGFGDYEQYF.

This clonotype was recorded many times. The rearrangement uses TRBV20-1 and TRBJ2-3; TRBD2 matches 14 bases. This CDR3 has 15 amino acids. Germline loops: CDR1 DFQATT, CDR2 SNEGSKA (reference sequence). V lost 6 bases to trimming and J lost 6 bases; unmatched junction nucleotides: 8. The CDR3 nucleotides are TGCAGTGCCCATAGACTAGCGGGAGGGTCGGATACGCAGTATTTT. As protein: CSAHRLAGGSDTQYF.

The chain is built from TRBV20-1 and TRBJ2-3; unclear D gene. Germline V gene sequence: CDR1 DFQATT, CDR2 SNEGSKA (reference sequence). This CDR3 is 14 amino acids long. The V end lost 1 base, the J end lost 0 bases, and 8 bases lay between the germline ends. CDR3 protein: CSARVQPSTDTQYF. In DNA form, the CDR3 reads TGCAGTGCTAGAGTCCAGCCGAGCACAGATACGCAGTATTTT.